The 24 T cell receptor beta chains in this list originate from one sample, sequenced in a study of blood T cell repertoires in COVID-19. Sequencing was performed with immunoSEQ multiplex PCR; in TCRdb, only in-frame clones are kept and a portion is missing. Among approximately 280,000 clones listed, around 92% were seen once. Source material: PBMCs or T cells enriched from blood (not recorded which). These TCRs come from a woman aged 55-70 years who had recovered from COVID-19.

This chain links TRBV28 with TRBJ2-5; 9 bases map to TRBD1. The V gene's germline CDR1 is MDHEN and CDR2 SYDVKM. Trimming took 6 bases from V and 5 from J; bases not matched to a gene: 7. This CDR3 spans 14 amino acids. The CDR3 spells CASSKNRGPETQYF. CDR3 nucleotide sequence: TGTGCCAGCAGCAAAAACAGGGGGCCGGAGACCCAGTACTTC.

The chain combines TRBV11-3 with TRBJ2-1; 7 bases are shared with TRBD1. Per germline, CDR1 SGHNT and CDR2 YENEEA. Losses at the gene ends were 1 base for V and 5 bases for J; bases not matched to a gene: 8. CDR3 length: 16 residues. This CDR3 is CASSLGRDRVNNEQFF. CDR3 nucleotides: TGTGCCAGCAGCTTAGGTCGAGACAGGGTTAACAATGAGCAGTTCTTC.

In DNA form, the CDR3 reads TGTGCCAGCAGTTTATCTCCCCCGCCAGACATTAATGAAAAACTGTTTTTT. Protein product: CASSLSPPPDINEKLFF. The V gene is TRBV27, the J gene TRBJ1-4, with unresolved D. Trimming stripped 0 bases from V and 4 bases from J, with 15 bases between. CDR3 size: 17 residues. Germline V gene lookup returns CDR1 MNHEY and CDR2 SMNVEV (reference sequence).

The rearrangement links TRBV7-3 to TRBJ1-2; the D gene is possibly TRBD1 (6 bases). The CDR3 length is 14 residues. Between the trimmed V and J ends, which lost 5 bases and 3 bases, there was a span of 13 bases. The V gene's germline CDR1 is SGHTA and CDR2 FQGTGA. Written as DNA, the CDR3 is TGTGCCAGCAGCCCGGGCAGGGGTGACTATGGCTACACCTTC. It encodes CASSPGRGDYGYTF.

This chain uses TRBV15 with TRBJ2-5, with D perhaps matching TRBD1 (6 bases). Between the trimmed V and J ends, which lost 7 bases and 4 bases, there was a span of 13 bases. The CDR3 is 13 amino acids. Germline-derived CDR1 and CDR2 are LNHNV and YYDKDF (reference sequence). DNA for the CDR3: TGTGCCACCAACACTGCAGGGGTAGAGACCCAGTACTTC. Amino acid sequence: CATNTAGVETQYF.

This CDR3 is CASSPPGGRGATEAFF. In DNA form, the CDR3 reads TGTGCCAGCAGCCCACCGGGTGGCAGGGGGGCCACTGAAGCTTTCTTT. The genes are TRBV28 and TRBJ1-1; 7 positions agree with TRBD1. The CDR3 sequence is 16 residues long. V was pared by 6 bases and J by 4 bases, with 14 bases of the junction left unmatched. In germline, CDR1 is MDHEN, CDR2 SYDVKM.

CDR3 in DNA: TGTGCCAGCACCGGAGGTGACCGAGGGAACACTGAAGCTTTCTTT. Translated: CASTGGDRGNTEAFF. This chain uses TRBV7-6 with TRBJ1-1, with D uncertain. V was trimmed by 7 bases and J by 1 base, leaving 16 bases between them. This CDR3 region has 15 residues. Germline CDR1 and CDR2: SGHVS and FNYEAQ.

Points on this clone: Germline and junction disagree at one end, which may indicate a read error. The chain employs TRBV19 and TRBJ2-1; 13 nucleotides line up with TRBD2. CDR1 and CDR2 from the germline V gene are LNHDA and SQIVND (reference sequence). The CDR3 has 13 residues. The CDR3 reads CASSKGTSGAWVF. The CDR3 nucleotides are TGTGCCAGTAGTAAAGGGACTAGCGGGGCGTGGGTCTTC.

This rearrangement joins TRBV7-8 to TRBJ1-2, with D possibly matching TRBD1 (6 bases). This CDR3 has 16 amino acids. V shed 3 bases and J shed 8 bases, with 22 bases lying between them. The germline CDR1 and CDR2 sequences are SGHVS and FQNEAQ. CDR3 amino acids: CASSLLQGTLGYGYTF. In DNA form, the CDR3 reads TGTGCCAGCAGCTTGCTTCAGGGGACCCTCGGGTACGGCTACACCTTC.

The chain has TRBV30 and TRBJ1-1; no definite D call. V dropped 4 bases and J dropped 8 bases, with 11 bases sitting between them. Germline V gives CDR1 GTSNPN, CDR2 SVGIG (reference sequence). This CDR3 comprises 11 residues. CDR3 sequence: CAWMAVKEAFF. In nucleotides, the CDR3 is TGTGCCTGGATGGCCGTAAAAGAAGCTTTCTTT. Complete variable domain (other parts from reference TRBV30 and TRBJ1-1): SQTIHQWPATLVQPVGSPLSLECTVEGTSNPNLYWYRQAAGRGLQLLFYSVGIGQISSEVPQNLSASRPQDRQFILSSKKLLLSDSGFYLCAWMAVKEAFFGQGTRLTVV.

The chain has TRBV27 and TRBJ1-6, with a possible D match to TRBD1 (5 bases). Germline lookup yields CDR1 MNHEY and CDR2 SMNVEV (reference sequence). CDR3 length: 14 amino acids. V lost 7 bases and J lost 7, with 14 bases in between. CDR3 residues: CASTPGGWNSPLHF. CDR3 in DNA: TGTGCCAGCACTCCCGGGGGGTGGAATTCACCCCTCCACTTT.

The gene calls are TRBV13 and TRBJ2-1, with 14 bases lining up with TRBD2. The CDR3 is 17 amino acids. Germline V gene sequence: CDR1 PRHDT, CDR2 FYEKMQ (reference sequence). J was trimmed by 7 bases and V by 3 bases; bases with no gene match: 8. The CDR3 sequence is CASSFPGLAGDWNEQFF. In nucleotides, the CDR3 is TGTGCCAGCAGCTTCCCGGGACTAGCGGGAGATTGGAATGAGCAGTTCTTC.

V is TRBV15 and J is TRBJ2-3, with 13 bases aligning to TRBD2. The CDR3 runs to 16 residues. With 5 bases clipped from V and 11 bases from J, the junction kept 13 bases outside the gene matches. Germline-derived CDR1 and CDR2 are LNHNV and YYDKDF (reference sequence). Here the CDR3 DNA reads TGTGCCACCAGCTCCACGGGACTAGCGGGAAGGCGTGAGCAGTATTTT. Its translation is CATSSTGLAGRREQYF.

The chain links TRBV28 to TRBJ1-3; D is ambiguous. Germline lookup yields CDR1 MDHEN and CDR2 SYDVKM. V was trimmed by 7 bases and J by 4 bases, leaving 5 bases between them. The CDR3 is 11 residues long. CDR3 sequence reads: CASTQGNTIYF. The CDR3, as DNA: TGTGCCAGCACACAGGGAAACACCATATATTTT.

The chain carries TRBV5-1 and TRBJ2-3, with 7 bases matching TRBD1. The CDR3 length is 14 residues. Trimming at V came to 7 bases and at J to 0 bases, leaving 5 bases not matched to a gene. Germline values: CDR1 SGHRS, CDR2 YFSETQ. The CDR3 coding sequence is TGCGCCAGCCGACAGGGAACTAGCACAGATACGCAGTATTTT. Its translation: CASRQGTSTDTQYF.

The V and J genes are TRBV5-4 and TRBJ2-7, with 10 bases lining up with TRBD1. The germline V gene encodes CDR1 SGHNT and CDR2 YYREEE (reference sequence). The CDR3 is 16 residues long. J lost 6 bases, V lost 0 bases, and 9 bases had no gene match. CDR3 protein: CASSLAGGTGVREQYF. The CDR3 DNA follows: TGTGCCAGCAGCTTGGCTGGAGGGACAGGGGTTCGCGAGCAGTACTTC. The whole variable domain, remainder taken from reference TRBV5-4 and TRBJ2-7, is ETGVTQSPTHLIKTRGQQVTLRCSSQSGHNTVSWYQQALGQGPQFIFQYYREEENGRGNFPPRFSGLQFPNYSSELNVNALELDDSALYLCASSLAGGTGVREQYFGPGTRLTVT.

The chain recombines TRBV27 with TRBJ1-2; the match to TRBD1 covers 9 bases. This CDR3 region has 14 residues. V dropped 7 bases and J dropped 4; count of bases not matched to a gene: 7. From germline, CDR1 is MNHEY and CDR2 SMNVEV (reference sequence). The DNA of the CDR3 is TGTGCCAGCAAGATATCGACAGGGGGCTATGGCTACACCTTC. It yields the protein CASKISTGGYGYTF.

The chain recombines TRBV7-2 with TRBJ1-2; TRBD1 agrees at 8 bases. V was pared by 2 bases and J by 3 bases, with 2 bases of the junction left unmatched. CDR1 and CDR2 from the germline V gene are SGHTA and FQGNSA. The length of the CDR3 is 14 residues. Written as DNA, the CDR3 is TGTGCCAGCAGCTTAACAGGGGGAGACTATGGCTACACCTTC. As protein: CASSLTGGDYGYTF.

The chain carries TRBV18 and TRBJ2-7; D not resolved. Germline CDR1 reads KGHSH; CDR2 reads LQKENI. V lost 6 bases, J lost 2 bases, and 14 bases lay in between. The CDR3 runs 14 residues. The chain's CDR3 is CASSQTTDTYEQYF. Here the CDR3 DNA reads TGTGCCAGCTCTCAGACAACGGATACCTACGAGCAGTACTTC.

The V call is TRBV29-1, the J call TRBJ1-1; TRBD1 agrees at 7 bases. In germline, CDR1 is SQVTM, CDR2 ANQGSEA. This CDR3 spans 11 amino acids. V lost 7 bases, J lost 8 bases, and 7 bases stayed unmatched. CDR3 nucleotides: TGCAGCGCCGCAAACAGGGGCGAAGCTTTCTTT. Translation: CSAANRGEAFF.

The chain employs TRBV27 and TRBJ2-3, with TRBD2 matching 12 bases. This CDR3 has 14 residues. CDR1 is MNHEY, CDR2 SMNVEV, per germline (reference sequence). With 8 bases clipped from V and 4 bases from J, the junction kept 4 bases outside the gene matches. The CDR3 bases are TGTGCCAGCCGGACTAGCGGGGACCCAGATACGCAGTATTTT. This encodes CASRTSGDPDTQYF.

This sequence joins TRBV5-1 and TRBJ2-5; 9 nucleotides align to TRBD2. Looked up from germline, CDR1 is SGHRS and CDR2 is YFSETQ. The CDR3 loop spans 16 amino acids. The V segment lost 2 bases and the J segment 2 bases; nucleotides outside the gene matches: 7. DNA for the CDR3: TGCGCCAGCAGCTTCGGCTCGACTAGCGGACAAGAGACCCAGTACTTC. It translates to CASSFGSTSGQETQYF.

V usage is TRBV19 and J usage is TRBJ1-2; unclear D gene. The germline gives CDR1 LNHDA, CDR2 SQIVND (reference sequence). The V end was cut by 2 bases, the J end by 5 bases, with 15 bases between. There are 15 residues in the CDR3. Here the CDR3 DNA reads TGTGCCAGTAGTATAAGCCAGCCGACTATTTATGGCTACACCTTC. It encodes CASSISQPTIYGYTF.

This chain's CDR3 is CASGGGSGQPQHF. CDR3 coding DNA: TGTGCCAGTGGGGGGGGGAGTGGGCAGCCCCAGCATTTT. The gene calls are TRBV6-6 and TRBJ1-5; a possible D gene is TRBD1 (5 bases). Germline loops: CDR1 MNHNY, CDR2 SVGAGI (reference sequence). The CDR3 spans 13 residues. V lost 9 bases and J 7 bases, leaving 16 bases between the germline ends.